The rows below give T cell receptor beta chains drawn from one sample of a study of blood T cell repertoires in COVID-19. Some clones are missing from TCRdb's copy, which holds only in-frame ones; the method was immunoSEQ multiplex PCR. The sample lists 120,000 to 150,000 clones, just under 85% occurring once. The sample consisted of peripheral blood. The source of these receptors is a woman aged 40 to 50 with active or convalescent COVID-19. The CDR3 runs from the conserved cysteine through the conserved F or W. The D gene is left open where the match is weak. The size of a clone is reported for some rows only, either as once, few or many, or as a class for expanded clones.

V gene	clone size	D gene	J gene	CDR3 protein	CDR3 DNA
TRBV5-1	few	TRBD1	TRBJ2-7	CASSRQGDVSYEQYF	TGCGCCAGCAGCCGTCAGGGGGACGTCTCCTACGAGCAGTACTTC
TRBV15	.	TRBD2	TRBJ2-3	CATSGIPTKLAGESDTQYF	TGTGCCACCAGCGGAATACCCACTAAACTAGCGGGAGAGTCAGATACGCAGTATTTT
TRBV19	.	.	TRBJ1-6	CASSIRGTSVRSYNSPLHF	TGTGCCAGTAGTATCCGAGGGACATCTGTCCGCTCCTATAATTCACCCCTCCACTTT
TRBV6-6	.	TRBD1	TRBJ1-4	CASSLTTGRGEKLFF	TGTGCCAGCAGTTTGACGACAGGGCGAGGAGAAAAACTGTTTTTT
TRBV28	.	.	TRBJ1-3	CASSLSSGSVTIYF	TGTGCCAGCAGTTTAAGTTCCGGGAGTGTCACCATATATTTT
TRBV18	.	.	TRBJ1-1	CASSPKQAPPSEAFF	TGTGCCAGCTCACCAAAGCAGGCTCCCCCCTCTGAAGCTTTCTTT
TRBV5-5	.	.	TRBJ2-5	CASSFQGKETQYF	TGTGCCAGCAGCTTTCAGGGAAAAGAGACCCAGTACTTC
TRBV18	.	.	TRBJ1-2	CASSPLQGSYYGYTF	TGTGCCAGCTCACCACTGCAGGGGTCATACTATGGCTACACCTTC
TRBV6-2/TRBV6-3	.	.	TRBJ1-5	CASSYSRGNPYSNQPQHF	TGTGCCAGCAGTTACTCCCGGGGTAACCCCTATAGCAATCAGCCCCAGCATTTT
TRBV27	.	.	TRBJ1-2	CASSPPSGGGYTF	TGTGCCAGCAGTCCCCCTTCGGGGGGCGGCTACACCTTC
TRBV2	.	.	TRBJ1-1	CASSDTQALMNTEAFF	TGTGCCAGCAGTGATACGCAGGCCCTTATGAACACTGAAGCTTTCTTT
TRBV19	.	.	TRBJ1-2	CASSIPRTASYGYTF	TGTGCCAGTAGTATCCCCCGGACAGCTTCCTATGGCTACACCTTC
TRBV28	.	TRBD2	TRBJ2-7	CASTREGSGRTYEQYF	TGTGCCAGCACTCGGGAGGGTAGCGGGAGGACCTACGAGCAGTACTTC
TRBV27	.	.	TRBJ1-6	CASSFEVIGGPLHF	TGTGCCAGCAGTTTTGAGGTGATCGGGGGGCCCCTCCACTTT
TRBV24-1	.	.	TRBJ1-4	CATSRGGATNEKLFF	TGTGCCACCAGTCGAGGAGGGGCTACTAATGAAAAACTGTTTTTT
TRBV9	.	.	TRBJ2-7	CASSEDRESYEQYF	TGTGCCAGCAGCGAGGACAGAGAATCCTACGAGCAGTACTTC
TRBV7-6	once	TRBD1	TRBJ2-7	CASSLAGTGTYEQYF	TGTGCCAGCAGCCTCGCCGGGACAGGAACCTACGAGCAGTACTTC
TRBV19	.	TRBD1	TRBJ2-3	CASSTRTGASTDTQYF	TGTGCCAGTAGTACCCGGACAGGGGCTAGCACAGATACGCAGTATTTT